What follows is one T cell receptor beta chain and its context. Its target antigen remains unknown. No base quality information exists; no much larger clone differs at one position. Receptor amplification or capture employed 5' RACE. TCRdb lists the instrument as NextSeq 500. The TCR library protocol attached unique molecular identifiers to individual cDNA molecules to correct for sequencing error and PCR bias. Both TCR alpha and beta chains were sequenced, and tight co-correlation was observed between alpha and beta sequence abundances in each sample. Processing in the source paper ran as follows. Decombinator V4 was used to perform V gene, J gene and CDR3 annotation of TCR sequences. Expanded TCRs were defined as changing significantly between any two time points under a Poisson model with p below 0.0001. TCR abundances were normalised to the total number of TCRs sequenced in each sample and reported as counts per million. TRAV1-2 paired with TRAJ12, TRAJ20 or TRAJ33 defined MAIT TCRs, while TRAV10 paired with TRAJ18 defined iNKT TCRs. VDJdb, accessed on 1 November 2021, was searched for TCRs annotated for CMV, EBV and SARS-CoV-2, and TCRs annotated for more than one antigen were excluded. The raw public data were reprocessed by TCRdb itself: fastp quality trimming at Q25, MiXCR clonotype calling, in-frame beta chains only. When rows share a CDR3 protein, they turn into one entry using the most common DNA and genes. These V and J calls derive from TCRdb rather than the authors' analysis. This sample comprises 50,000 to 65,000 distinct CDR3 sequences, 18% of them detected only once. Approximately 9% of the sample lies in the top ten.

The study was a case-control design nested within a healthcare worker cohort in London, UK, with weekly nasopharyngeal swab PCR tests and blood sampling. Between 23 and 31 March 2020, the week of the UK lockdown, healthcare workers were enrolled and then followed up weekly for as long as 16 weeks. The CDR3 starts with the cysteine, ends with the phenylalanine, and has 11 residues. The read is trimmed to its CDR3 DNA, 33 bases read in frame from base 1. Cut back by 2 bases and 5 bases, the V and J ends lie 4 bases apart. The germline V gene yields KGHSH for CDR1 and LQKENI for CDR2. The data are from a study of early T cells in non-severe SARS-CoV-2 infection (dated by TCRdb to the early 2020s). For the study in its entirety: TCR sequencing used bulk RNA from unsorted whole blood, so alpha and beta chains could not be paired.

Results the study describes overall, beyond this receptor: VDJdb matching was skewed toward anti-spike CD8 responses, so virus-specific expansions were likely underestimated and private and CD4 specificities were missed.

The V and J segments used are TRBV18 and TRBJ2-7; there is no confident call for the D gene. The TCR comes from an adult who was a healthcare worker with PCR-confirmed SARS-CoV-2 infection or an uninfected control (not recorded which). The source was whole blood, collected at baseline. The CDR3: CASSPFHEQYF. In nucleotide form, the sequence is TGTGCCAGCTCACCATTCCACGAGCAGTACTTC. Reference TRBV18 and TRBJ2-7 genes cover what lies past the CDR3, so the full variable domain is NAGVMQNPRHLVRRRGQEARLRCSPMKGHSHVYWYRQLPEEGLKFMVYLQKENIIDESGMPKERFSAEFPKEGPSILRIQQVVRGDSAAYFCASSPFHEQYFGPGTRLTVT.